The present entry profiles one T cell receptor beta chain with its context. Its antigen is unknown. Base-call qualities are not available, and no considerably larger clone is one nucleotide away. Including the terminal cysteine and phenylalanine, the CDR3 comprises 15 residues. The entry retains the CDR3 DNA only, 45 bases that are in frame from base 1. The germline V gene supplies CDR1 MNHEY and CDR2 SVGAGI. V is cut by 5 bases and J by 0 bases, and the space between the germline ends is 11 bases. Blood samples were collected up to 4 times in the first month after transplant and then at least monthly when available. The data originate from a study of graft-versus-host responses after intestinal transplantation (dated by TCRdb to the early 2020s). Regarding the research as a whole: Multivisceral, liver-intestinal, or isolated intestinal transplants were received by the recipients. Every recipient was given anti-thymocyte globulin induction, followed by about 3 years of maintenance tacrolimus and steroids. Bulk TCR-beta CDR3 sequencing was used to track graft-versus-host and host-versus-graft alloreactive T cell clones in the graft, circulation and bone marrow after intestinal transplantation. Alloreactive clones were identified by sequencing pre-transplant mixed lymphocyte reaction products and comparing them with unstimulated pre-transplant donor and recipient T cells. The cohort enrolled about two dozen intestinal transplant recipients, one of whom was a retransplant, and a few patients without pretransplant specimens were excluded. Donor T cell macrochimerism was defined as a peak of at least 4% donor T cells among recipient peripheral blood mononuclear cells. Rather than going through the commercial service, samples from three later patients were sequenced in-house on an Illumina MiSeq and processed with MiXCR. On the study overall, not on this receptor specifically: The conclusions were limited by the relatively low number and heterogeneity of the intestinal transplant patients. Early after transplant, declines in HvG clones were associated with peak levels of circulating GvH clones. GvH clones were detected in recipient bone marrow, and some appeared earlier in ileal mucosa or blood, consistent with an intestinal mucosal origin. Patients with donor T cell macrochimerism had high GvH to HvG T cell clonal ratios in their allografts.

Library preparation used the immunoSEQ multiplex PCR assay. For most patients, high-throughput TCR-beta CDR3 sequencing of genomic DNA was performed by Adaptive Biotechnologies. The original methods were these. Adaptive's ImmunoSEQ software was the source of the TCR sequencing data for about 17 patients, while a few other patients were processed with MiXCR and VDJtools. Because the origin of CDR3 nucleotide sequences shared between donor and recipient could not be assigned, those sequences were removed. To be classed as alloreactive, a clone needed at least 2-fold expansion over unstimulated cells and a minimum CFSE-low frequency of 0.002% (template counts) or 0.001% (read counts). Mappable clones were those detected in sequenced pre-transplant spleen, lymph node, or MLR CFSE-low populations of the donor or recipient. Cumulative frequency of alloreactive clones was calculated as a percentage of all sequences weighted by copy number. Drawn from immuneACCESS, this table holds only the in-frame rearrangements with V and J called that TCRdb kept. Clones are partly lost; checked studies trace under half to an unresolved V gene and leave the rest unexplained. The DNA gave D and trimming, while V, J and clone size come from that table. In all, the sample holds some 23,000 clones, and roughly 95% of those were seen once. The ten biggest clones cover approximately 0.5% of the sample.

The source was PBMCs, collected 156 days after intestinal transplant. This sequence uses TRBV6-5 and TRBJ1-3; the D gene remains uncertain. The receptor was derived from a human patient who received an intestinal transplant, so some T cells may come from the graft donor. The CDR3 in this case is CASSIQGRSGNTIYF. The bases are TGTGCCAGCAGTATCCAAGGGCGCTCTGGAAACACCATATATTTT.